This TCR beta chain was recovered during a study of blood T cell repertoires in COVID-19 (dated by TCRdb to 2018 to 2020). The study in broad terms: Samples covering the acute and convalescent phases of COVID-19 were provided by collaborators in the United States, Italy and Spain. The material from the prospective study consisted of cDNA or gDNA derived from T cells, B-cell-depleted T cells, or PBMCs. Subjects who had been exposed to COVID-19, were actively infected with it, or had recovered from it provided the deeply sampled blood TCRbeta repertoires that made up the dataset. The repertoires were made available in a free public database intended to serve as a resource for research on the immune response to SARS-CoV-2. Samples came from the ongoing ImmuneRACE study (first 160 participants) plus 1,254 subjects from 6 global collaborators. A de-identified subject ID, COVID-19 status, age in years and sex were almost always included in the sample metadata. HLA class I and class II types, where available, came from metadata supplied by the sample provider rather than from assay-based typing.

The collaborating institutions used their own protocols to collect whole blood in K2EDTA tubes. For TCRbeta analysis, collaborator samples were shipped as frozen whole blood, as isolated PBMCs, or as DNA extracted from either sample type. This clone has more than one count but fewer than ten. Its binding antigen is unknown. No quality values exist for individual bases; no much larger clone is one base distant. Results and caveats for the whole study, not just this receptor: Clinical and demographic metadata were provided uncurated, with the amount varying by source and participant.

TCRbeta CDR3 regions were amplified from genomic DNA by means of the immunoSEQ Assay, a bias-controlled multiplex PCR. On the authors' methods: Nucleated cell counts per sample were estimated from amplification of reference gene primers within the assay. To quantify the absolute abundance of each unique TCRbeta CDR3 rearrangement, sequence reads were collapsed and filtered. For each sample, productive Simpson clonality was calculated as the square root of Simpson's diversity index over productive rearrangements. Held by TCRdb, this immuneACCESS table contains in-frame sequences only and omits some clones. Under half of the omission traces to an unresolved V gene where checked; the cause of the rest is unknown. V and J calls plus clone size are reproduced from that table; the DNA served to infer D and trimming. Recorded for this sample are 200,000 to 300,000 clones; approximately 86% of them occurred a single time. Jointly, the top ten make up over 0.55% of the sample.

The CDR3 sequence holds 14 residues, the cysteine and phenylalanine included. Only CDR3 DNA remains: 42 bases, in frame from the first base. The trim is 3 bases for V and 4 bases for J, with a gap of 13 bases between the germline ends. CDR1 and CDR2, per the germline V gene, are MRHNA and SNTAGT. This receptor was obtained from a human donor in a cohort sampled during active COVID-19. The specimen was peripheral blood. The V and J segments used are TRBV6-4 and TRBJ2-7; TRBD1 could be the D gene, as 7 bases match. Here is the DNA: TGTGCCAGCAGTGAGGGCAGGGGGGATTACGAGCAGTACTTC. It translates as CASSEGRGDYEQYF.